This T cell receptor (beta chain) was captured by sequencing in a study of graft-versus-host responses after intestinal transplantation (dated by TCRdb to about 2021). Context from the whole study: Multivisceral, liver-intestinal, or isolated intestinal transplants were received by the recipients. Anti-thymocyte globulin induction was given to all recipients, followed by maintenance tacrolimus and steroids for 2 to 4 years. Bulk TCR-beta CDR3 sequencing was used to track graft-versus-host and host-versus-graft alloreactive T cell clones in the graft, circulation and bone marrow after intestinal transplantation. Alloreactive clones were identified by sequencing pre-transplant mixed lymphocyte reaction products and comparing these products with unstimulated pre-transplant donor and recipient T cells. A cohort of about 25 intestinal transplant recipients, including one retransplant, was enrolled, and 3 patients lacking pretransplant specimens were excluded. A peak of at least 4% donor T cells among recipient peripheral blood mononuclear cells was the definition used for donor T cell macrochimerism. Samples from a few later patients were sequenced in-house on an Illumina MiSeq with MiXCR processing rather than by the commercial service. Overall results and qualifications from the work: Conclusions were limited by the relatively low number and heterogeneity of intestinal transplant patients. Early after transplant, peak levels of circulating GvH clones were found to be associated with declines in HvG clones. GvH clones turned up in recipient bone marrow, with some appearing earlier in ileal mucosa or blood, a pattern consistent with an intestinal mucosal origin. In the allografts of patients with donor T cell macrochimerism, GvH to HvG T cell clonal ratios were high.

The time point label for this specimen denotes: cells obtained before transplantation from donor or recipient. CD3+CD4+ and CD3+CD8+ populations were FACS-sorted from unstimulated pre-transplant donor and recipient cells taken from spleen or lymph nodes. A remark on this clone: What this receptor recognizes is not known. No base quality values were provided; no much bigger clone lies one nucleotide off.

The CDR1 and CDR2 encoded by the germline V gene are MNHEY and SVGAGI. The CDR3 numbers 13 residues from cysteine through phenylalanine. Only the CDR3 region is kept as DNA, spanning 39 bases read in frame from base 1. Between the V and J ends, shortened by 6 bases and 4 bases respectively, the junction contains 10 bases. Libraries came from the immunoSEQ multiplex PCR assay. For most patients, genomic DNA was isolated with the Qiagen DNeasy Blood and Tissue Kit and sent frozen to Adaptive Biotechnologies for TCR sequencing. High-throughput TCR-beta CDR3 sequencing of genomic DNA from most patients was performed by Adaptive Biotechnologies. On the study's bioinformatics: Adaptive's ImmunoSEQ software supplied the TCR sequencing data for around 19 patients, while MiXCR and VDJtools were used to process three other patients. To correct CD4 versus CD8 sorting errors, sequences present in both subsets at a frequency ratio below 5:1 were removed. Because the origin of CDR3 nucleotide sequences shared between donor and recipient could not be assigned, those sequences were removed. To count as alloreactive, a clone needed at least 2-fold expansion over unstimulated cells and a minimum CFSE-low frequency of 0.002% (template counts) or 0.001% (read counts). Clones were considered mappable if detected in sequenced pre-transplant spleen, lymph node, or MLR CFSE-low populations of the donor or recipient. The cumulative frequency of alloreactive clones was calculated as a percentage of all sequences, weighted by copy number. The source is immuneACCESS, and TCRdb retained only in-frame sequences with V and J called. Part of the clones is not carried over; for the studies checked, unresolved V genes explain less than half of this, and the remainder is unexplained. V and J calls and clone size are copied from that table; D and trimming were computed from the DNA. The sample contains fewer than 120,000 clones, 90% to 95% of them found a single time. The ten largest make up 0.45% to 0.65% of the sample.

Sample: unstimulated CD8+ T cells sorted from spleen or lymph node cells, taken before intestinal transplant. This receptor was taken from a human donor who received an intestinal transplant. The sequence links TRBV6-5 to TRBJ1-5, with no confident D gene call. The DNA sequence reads TGTGCCAGCAGCGCTGCGGTGAATCAGCCCCAGCATTTT. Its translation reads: CASSAAVNQPQHF.